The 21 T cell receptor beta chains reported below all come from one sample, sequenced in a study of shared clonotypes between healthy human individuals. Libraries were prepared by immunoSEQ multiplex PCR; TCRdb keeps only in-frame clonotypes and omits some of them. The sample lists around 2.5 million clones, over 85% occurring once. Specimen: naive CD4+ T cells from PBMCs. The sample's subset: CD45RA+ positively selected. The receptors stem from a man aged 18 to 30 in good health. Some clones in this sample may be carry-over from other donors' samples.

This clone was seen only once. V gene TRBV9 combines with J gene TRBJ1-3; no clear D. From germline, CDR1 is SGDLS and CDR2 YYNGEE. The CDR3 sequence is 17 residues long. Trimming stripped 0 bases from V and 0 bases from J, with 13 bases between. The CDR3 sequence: CASSVVPQVNSGNTIYF. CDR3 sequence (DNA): TGTGCCAGCAGCGTAGTTCCCCAGGTGAACTCTGGAAACACCATATATTTT.

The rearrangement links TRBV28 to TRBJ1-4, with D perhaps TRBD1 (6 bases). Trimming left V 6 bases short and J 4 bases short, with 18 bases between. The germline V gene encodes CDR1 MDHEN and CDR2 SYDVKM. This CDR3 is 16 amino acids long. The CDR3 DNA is TGTGCCAGCAGGGAGCCCAGGGGCGGACGTAATGAAAAACTGTTTTTT. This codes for CASREPRGGRNEKLFF.

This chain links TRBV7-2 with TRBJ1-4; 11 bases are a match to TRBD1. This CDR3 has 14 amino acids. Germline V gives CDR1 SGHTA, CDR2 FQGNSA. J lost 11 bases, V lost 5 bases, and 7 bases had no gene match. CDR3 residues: CASSLGQGAGKLFF. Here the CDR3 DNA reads TGTGCCAGCAGCCTCGGACAGGGGGCGGGTAAACTGTTTTTT.

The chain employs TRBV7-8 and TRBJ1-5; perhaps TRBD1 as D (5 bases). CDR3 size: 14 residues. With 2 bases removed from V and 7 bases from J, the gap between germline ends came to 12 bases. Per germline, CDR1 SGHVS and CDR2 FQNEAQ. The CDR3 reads CASSLLGGRQPQHF. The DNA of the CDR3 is TGTGCCAGCAGCTTACTTGGGGGGAGGCAGCCCCAGCATTTT.

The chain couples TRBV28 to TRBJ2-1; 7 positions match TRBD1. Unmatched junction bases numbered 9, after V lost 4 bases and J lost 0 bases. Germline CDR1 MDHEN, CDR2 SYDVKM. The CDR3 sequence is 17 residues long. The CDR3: CASSSPGQASSYNEQFF. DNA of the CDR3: TGTGCCAGCAGTTCCCCCGGACAGGCGAGCTCCTACAATGAGCAGTTCTTC. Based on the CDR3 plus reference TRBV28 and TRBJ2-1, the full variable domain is DVKVTQSSRYLVKRTGEKVFLECVQDMDHENMFWYRQDPGLGLRLIYFSYDVKMKEKGDIPEGYSVSREKKERFSLILESASTNQTSMYLCASSSPGQASSYNEQFFGPGTRLTVL.

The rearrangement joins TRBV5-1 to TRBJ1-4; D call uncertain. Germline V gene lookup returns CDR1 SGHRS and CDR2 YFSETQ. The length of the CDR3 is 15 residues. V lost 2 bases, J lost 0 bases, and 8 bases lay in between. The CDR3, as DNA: TGCGCCAGCAGCTTCGGGGTCGCAACTAATGAAAAACTGTTTTTT. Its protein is CASSFGVATNEKLFF.

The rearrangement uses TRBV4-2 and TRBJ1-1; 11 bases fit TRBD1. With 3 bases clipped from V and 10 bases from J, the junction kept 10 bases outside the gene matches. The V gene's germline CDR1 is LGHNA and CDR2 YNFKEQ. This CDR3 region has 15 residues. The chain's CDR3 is CASSQEPTGTGGAFF. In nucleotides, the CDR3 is TGTGCCAGCAGCCAGGAACCGACCGGGACAGGGGGAGCTTTCTTT.

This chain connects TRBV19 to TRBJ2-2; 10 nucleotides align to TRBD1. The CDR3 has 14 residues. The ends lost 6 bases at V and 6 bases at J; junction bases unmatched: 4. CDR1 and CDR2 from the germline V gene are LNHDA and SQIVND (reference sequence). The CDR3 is CASRGQGWAGELFF. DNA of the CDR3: TGTGCCAGTAGGGGACAGGGGTGGGCCGGGGAGCTGTTTTTT.

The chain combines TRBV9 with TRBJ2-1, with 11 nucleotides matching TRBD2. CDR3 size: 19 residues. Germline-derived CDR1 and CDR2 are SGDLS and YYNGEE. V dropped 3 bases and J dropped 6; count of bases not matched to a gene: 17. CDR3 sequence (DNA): TGTGCCAGCAGCGCCCCGGGACTAGCGGAAGTAATGTTGTTCAATGAGCAGTTCTTC. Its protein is CASSAPGLAEVMLFNEQFF.

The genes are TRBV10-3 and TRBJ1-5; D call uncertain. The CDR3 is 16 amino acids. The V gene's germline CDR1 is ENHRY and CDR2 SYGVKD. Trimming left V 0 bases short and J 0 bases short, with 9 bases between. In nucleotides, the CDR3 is TGTGCCATCAGTGAGTCGAATCCAGATAGCAATCAGCCCCAGCATTTT. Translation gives CAISESNPDSNQPQHF.

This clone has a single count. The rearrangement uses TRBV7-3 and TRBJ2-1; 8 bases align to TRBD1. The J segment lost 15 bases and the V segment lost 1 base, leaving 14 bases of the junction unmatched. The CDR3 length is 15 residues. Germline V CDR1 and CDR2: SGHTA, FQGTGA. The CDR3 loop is CASSLMGRGPTFWFF. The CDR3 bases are TGTGCCAGCAGCTTAATGGGCAGGGGGCCCACCTTTTGGTTCTTC. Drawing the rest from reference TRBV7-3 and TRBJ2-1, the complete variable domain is GAGVSQTPSNKVTEKGKYVELRCDPISGHTALYWYRQSLGQGPEFLIYFQGTGAADDSGLPNDRFFAVRPEGSVSTLKIQRTERGDSAVYLCASSLMGRGPTFWFFGPGTRLTVL.

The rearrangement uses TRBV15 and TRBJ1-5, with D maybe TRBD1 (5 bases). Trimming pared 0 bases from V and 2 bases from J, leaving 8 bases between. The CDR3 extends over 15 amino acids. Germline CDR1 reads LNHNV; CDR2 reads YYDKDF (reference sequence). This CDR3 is CATSRDRGRNQPQHF. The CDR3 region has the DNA TGTGCCACCAGCAGAGATCGGGGCCGCAATCAGCCCCAGCATTTT.

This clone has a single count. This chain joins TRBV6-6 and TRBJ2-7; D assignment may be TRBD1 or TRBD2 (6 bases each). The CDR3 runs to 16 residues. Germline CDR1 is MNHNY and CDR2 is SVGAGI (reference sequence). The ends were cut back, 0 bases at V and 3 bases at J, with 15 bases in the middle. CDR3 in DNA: TGTGCCAGCAGTTACTCAGGAGGGGGGATAGGCTACGAGCAGTACTTC. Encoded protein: CASSYSGGGIGYEQYF.

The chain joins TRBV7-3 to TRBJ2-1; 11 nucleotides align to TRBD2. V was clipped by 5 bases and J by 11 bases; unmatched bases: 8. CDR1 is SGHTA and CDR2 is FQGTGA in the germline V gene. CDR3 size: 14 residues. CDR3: CASSPSLAGGQQFF. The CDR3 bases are TGTGCCAGCAGCCCAAGTCTAGCGGGAGGCCAGCAGTTCTTC.

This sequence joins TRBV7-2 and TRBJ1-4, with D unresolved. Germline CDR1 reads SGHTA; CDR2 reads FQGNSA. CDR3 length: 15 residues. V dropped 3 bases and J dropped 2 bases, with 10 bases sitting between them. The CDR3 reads CASSFAGFTNEKLFF. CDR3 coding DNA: TGTGCCAGCAGCTTCGCGGGGTTTACTAATGAAAAACTGTTTTTT.

The CDR3 nucleotides are TGTGCCAGCAGCTCCGAAGGAGCTCTCGGAGGCACCATATATTTT. It encodes CASSSEGALGGTIYF. The rearrangement uses TRBV7-9 and TRBJ1-3; D unclear. Germline CDR1 reads SEHNR; CDR2 reads FQNEAQ (reference sequence). V lost 4 bases to trimming and J lost 9 bases, with 19 bases between them. CDR3 length: 15 amino acids.

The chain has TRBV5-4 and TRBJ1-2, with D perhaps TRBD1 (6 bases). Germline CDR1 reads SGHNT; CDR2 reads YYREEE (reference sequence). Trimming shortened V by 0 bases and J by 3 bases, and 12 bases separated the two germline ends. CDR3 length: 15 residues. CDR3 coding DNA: TGTGCCAGCAGCTTGGAGGGGGGGCTCCACTATGGCTACACCTTC. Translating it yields CASSLEGGLHYGYTF.

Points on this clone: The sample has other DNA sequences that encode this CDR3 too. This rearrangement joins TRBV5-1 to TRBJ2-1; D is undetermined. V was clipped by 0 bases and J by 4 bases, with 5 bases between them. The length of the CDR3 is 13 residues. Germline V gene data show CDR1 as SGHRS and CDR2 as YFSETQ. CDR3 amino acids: CASSLGDYNEQFF. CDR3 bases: TGCGCCAGCAGCTTGGGAGATTACAATGAGCAGTTCTTC.

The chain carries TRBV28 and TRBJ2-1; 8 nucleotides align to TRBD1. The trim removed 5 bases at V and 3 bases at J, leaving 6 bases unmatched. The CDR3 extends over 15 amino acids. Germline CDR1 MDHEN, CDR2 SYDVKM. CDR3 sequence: CASSTGQGHYNEQFF. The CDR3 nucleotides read TGTGCCAGCAGTACTGGACAGGGCCACTACAATGAGCAGTTCTTC.

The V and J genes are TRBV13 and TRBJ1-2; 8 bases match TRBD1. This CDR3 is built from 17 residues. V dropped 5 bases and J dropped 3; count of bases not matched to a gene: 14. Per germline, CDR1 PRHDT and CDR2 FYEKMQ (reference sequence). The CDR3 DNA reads TGTGCCAGCAGCCGCTTATTGACAGGGGAGGAGGACTATGGCTACACCTTC. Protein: CASSRLLTGEEDYGYTF. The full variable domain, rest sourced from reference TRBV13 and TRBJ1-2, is AAGVIQSPRHLIKEKRETATLKCYPIPRHDTVYWYQQGPGQDPQFLISFYEKMQSDKGSIPDRFSAQQFSDYHSELNMSSLELGDSALYFCASSRLLTGEEDYGYTFGSGTRLTVV.

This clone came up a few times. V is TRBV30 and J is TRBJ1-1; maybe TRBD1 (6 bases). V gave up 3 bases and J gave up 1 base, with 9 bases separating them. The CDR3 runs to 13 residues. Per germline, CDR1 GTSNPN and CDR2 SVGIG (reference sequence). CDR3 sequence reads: CAWRVQGNTEAFF. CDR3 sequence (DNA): TGTGCCTGGAGGGTACAGGGGAACACTGAAGCTTTCTTT.